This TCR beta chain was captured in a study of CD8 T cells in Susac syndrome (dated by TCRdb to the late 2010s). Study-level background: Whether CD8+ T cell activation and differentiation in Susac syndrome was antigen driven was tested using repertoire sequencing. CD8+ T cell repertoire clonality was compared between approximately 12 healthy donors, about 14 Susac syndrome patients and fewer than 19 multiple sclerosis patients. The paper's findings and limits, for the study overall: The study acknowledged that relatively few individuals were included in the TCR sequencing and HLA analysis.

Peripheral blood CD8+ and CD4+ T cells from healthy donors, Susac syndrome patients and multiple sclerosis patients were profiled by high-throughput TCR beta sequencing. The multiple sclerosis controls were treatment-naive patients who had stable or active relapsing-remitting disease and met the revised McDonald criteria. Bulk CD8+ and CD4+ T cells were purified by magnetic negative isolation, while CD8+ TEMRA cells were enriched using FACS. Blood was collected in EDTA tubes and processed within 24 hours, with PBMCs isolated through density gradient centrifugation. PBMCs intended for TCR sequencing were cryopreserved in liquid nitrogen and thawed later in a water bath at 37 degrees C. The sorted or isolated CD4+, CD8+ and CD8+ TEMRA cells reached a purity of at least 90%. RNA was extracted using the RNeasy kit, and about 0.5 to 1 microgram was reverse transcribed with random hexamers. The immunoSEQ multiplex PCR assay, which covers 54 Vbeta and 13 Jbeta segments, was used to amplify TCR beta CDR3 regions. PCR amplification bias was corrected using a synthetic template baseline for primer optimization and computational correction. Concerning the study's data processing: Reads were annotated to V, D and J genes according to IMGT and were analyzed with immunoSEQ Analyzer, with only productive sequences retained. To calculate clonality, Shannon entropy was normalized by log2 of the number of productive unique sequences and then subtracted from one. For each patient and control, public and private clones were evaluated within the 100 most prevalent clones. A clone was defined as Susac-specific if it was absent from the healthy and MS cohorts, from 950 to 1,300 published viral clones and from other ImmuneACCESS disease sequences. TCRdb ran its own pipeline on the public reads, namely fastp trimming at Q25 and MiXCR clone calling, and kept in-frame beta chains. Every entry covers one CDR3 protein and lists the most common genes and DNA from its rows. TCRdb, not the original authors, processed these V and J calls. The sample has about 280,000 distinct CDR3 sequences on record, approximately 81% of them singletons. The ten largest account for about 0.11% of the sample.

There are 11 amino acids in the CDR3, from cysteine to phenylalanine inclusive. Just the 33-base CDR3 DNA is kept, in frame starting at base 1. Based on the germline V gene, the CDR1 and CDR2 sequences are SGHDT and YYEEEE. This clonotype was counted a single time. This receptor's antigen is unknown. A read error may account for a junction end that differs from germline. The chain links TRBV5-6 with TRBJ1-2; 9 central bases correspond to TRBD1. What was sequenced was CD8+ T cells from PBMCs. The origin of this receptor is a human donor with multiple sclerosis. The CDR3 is CASSFDGTGIF. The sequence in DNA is TGTGCCAGCAGCTTCGACGGGACAGGGATTTTC.